The source of this TCR beta chain is a study of blood T cell repertoires in COVID-19. Study-level information: Sites in the United States, Italy and Spain provided acute and convalescent COVID-19 samples.

This clone was recorded a few times. In the authors' methods: Using reference gene primer amplification, nucleated cell counts were estimated. Clones were read by immunoSEQ multiplex PCR, and TCRdb kept only the in-frame ones, dropping some. The DNA gave D and trimming, while V, J and clone size come from that table. The data show 250,000 to 400,000 clones, with about 87% seen just once and over 4% held by the top ten. Deletions cut 2 bases from V and 4 bases from J, with 5 bases between. The CDR3 length is 12 residues. The germline V gene has CDR1 MNHEY and CDR2 SVGEGT. The sequence derives from a woman aged 25-40 years who had recovered from COVID-19. The chain has TRBV6-2 or TRBV6-3 and TRBJ1-2, with D unresolved. The sample comprised PBMCs or T cells enriched from blood (not recorded which). CDR3 in amino acids: CASSYNSYGYTF. The CDR3 DNA is TGTGCCAGCAGTTACAACAGCTATGGCTACACCTTC.